The entry below gives a single TCR beta chain sequence along with its context. The antigen this receptor binds is unknown. No much larger clone is present one base from it, and per-base qualities are unavailable. cDNA synthesis used template-switch 5'RACE with a primer carrying a 10-nucleotide random unique molecular identifier tagging each TCR transcript. Each sequencing run produced over 200 million TCR-beta sequences covering 15-18 subjects. Total RNA was extracted with the RNeasy kit. The KAPA Real-time Library Amplification kit was used to amplify TCR-beta VDJ regions with primers targeting the TCR constant region and the 5'RACE anchor. Sample indexes and Illumina adaptors were added in a first PCR, after which library yield was increased in a second PCR. After Ampure bead purification, the TCR product of roughly 650 bp was size-selected on a 2% E-gel SizeSelection system. Before pooling, library quality was checked on a Bioanalyzer, concentration was measured with Qubit, and libraries were quantified with the Kapa Library Quantification kit. Paired-end 2 x 150 bp sequencing of the libraries was performed on an Illumina HiSeq 2500. To increase sequence diversity, about 24-32% phiX was spiked into each library pool. The source study handled its data this way. Quality-filtered reads were processed with the UMI-based MiGEC pipeline, and over 80% of raw TCR sequences were removed by the MiGEC pipeline during error correction. IMGT germline references were used for aligning VDJ genes, and each clonotype was defined as a unique CDR3 amino acid sequence together with its V-J genes. Clonal expansion, Shannon diversity, and CDR3 relatedness (CalcPairwiseDistances, ClusterSamples) were evaluated with VDJtools, and phylogenetic trees were built with CLCbio workbench. A clone was classed as expanded if it had 8 or more unique UMIs, a cutoff based on coefficient-of-variation modelling across technical triplicates. Clones were called with MiXCR by TCRdb after fastp trimmed the public reads at Q25, and only in-frame beta chains were retained. Identical CDR3 protein sequences are pooled into one entry, listed with their most common genes and DNA. The V and J calls, along with clone size, are taken from TCRdb and not from the paper's own processing. The sample table shows around 100,000 distinct CDR3 sequences, and about 10% are seen once. About 3% of the sample is held by the ten biggest clonotypes.

What this sample's time point label stands for: longitudinal time-point 3. For unsorted PBMC libraries, 2 million PBMCs were used after storage in RNAlater at -80 degrees C until RNA extraction. Peripheral blood was subjected to Ficoll-Hypaque density gradient centrifugation to isolate PBMCs, which were then cryopreserved in liquid nitrogen. Measured from the cysteine to the phenylalanine, the CDR3 is 16 residues long. CDR3 DNA is the only sequence kept; it has 48 bases, read in frame from the first base. For CDR1 and CDR2, the germline V gene lists SGHRS and YFSETQ. From V the trimming removes 4 bases and from J it removes 6 bases, while the gene matches leave 11 bases of the junction unaccounted for. This entry is derived from a study of neurological immune-mediated disorders (dated by TCRdb to the late 2010s). General notes on the study: Using UMI-based sequencing, the study compared peripheral blood TCR-beta repertoires from patients with HTLV-I-associated myelopathy (HAM/TSP), patients with multiple sclerosis, and healthy controls. Longitudinal HAM/TSP and healthy donors were sampled at 3 time-points each (roughly 3-45 month intervals). Of the approximately 70 subjects in the cohort, about 14 were HAM/TSP patients, around 35 were multiple sclerosis patients, and approximately 20 were healthy controls. The roughly 110 TCR-beta libraries included longitudinal samples, technical triplicates and paired sorted CD4+ and CD8+ T-cell subsets alongside PBMC samples. Results and caveats for the whole study, not just this receptor: No identical CDR3 amino acid sequences were shared among expanded clones across subjects, suggesting private TCR-beta repertoires in all groups. TCR clonal expansion was highest in HAM/TSP patients and lowest in MS patients, with MS patients falling below even healthy controls.

The sequence links TRBV5-1 to TRBJ1-5; TRBD1 lines up with 9 middle nucleotides. The sequenced sample was PBMCs. This TCR came from a female donor with HTLV-1-associated myelopathy (HAM/TSP). The nucleotide sequence reads TGCGCCAGCAGCGGGGGGGACAGGGTCGTGGCTCAGCCCCAGCATTTT. Translated, this is CASSGGDRVVAQPQHF.